This TCR beta chain emerged from a study of siplizumab effects on memory and regulatory T cells. Study results and caveats: Researchers could map only a minor fraction of alloreactive clones to unstimulated subsets. Whether proliferating Tregs in siplizumab cultures suppress was not functionally confirmed. Contribution to the alloresponse seemed major for naive T cells, which also seemed more diverse than memory cells.

In germline, CDR1 is SNHLY, CDR2 FYNNEI. This CDR3 is built from 15 residues. J lost 8 bases, V lost 2 bases, and 11 bases had no gene match. Repertoires were generated with immunoSEQ multiplex PCR, while TCRdb's copy carries only in-frame clones and drops some. This table holds about 100,000 clones, just over 90% found once. A word on this clone: Its antigen remains unknown.

Specimen: Tregs sorted from blood. The TCR originated in a human donor in good health. The rearrangement uses TRBV2 and TRBJ1-2; 7 nucleotides match TRBD1. The CDR3 sequence is CASSEWGQRAQGYTF. The DNA of the CDR3 is TGTGCCAGCAGTGAATGGGGACAGCGGGCTCAAGGCTACACCTTC.